These T cell receptor beta chains were read from a single sample in a study of blood T cells in healthy people across ages. TCRdb fed the 5' RACE reads into MiXCR, producing one record per CDR3 protein. The table includes approximately 800,000 distinct CDR3 sequences, over 45% detected once. The sample was blood. Every receptor here comes from a man younger than 45 in good health. The CDR3 runs from the conserved cysteine through the conserved F or W. D genes are given only for firm matches. Size is stated for part of the rows, as once, few or many counts, or as a class when the clone is expanded.

j_call: TRBJ2-7; d_call: TRBD2; v_call: TRBV20-1; clone_size: few; cdr3_aa: CSASKTSGSYEQYF; cdr3_nt: TGCAGTGCTAGTAAAACTAGCGGTTCCTACGAGCAGTACTTC
j_call: TRBJ2-5; d_call: -; v_call: TRBV20-1; clone_size: -; cdr3_aa: CSARLGTRQETQYF; cdr3_nt: TGCAGTGCTAGACTAGGGACAAGGCAAGAGACCCAGTACTTC
j_call: TRBJ2-7; d_call: -; v_call: TRBV7-2; clone_size: few; cdr3_aa: CASSLAGTGVYEQYF; cdr3_nt: TGTGCCAGCAGCTTAGCCGGGACGGGGGTCTACGAGCAGTACTTC
j_call: TRBJ2-7; d_call: -; v_call: TRBV20-1; clone_size: many; cdr3_aa: CSASLAFLSGEQYF; cdr3_nt: TGCAGTGCTAGCTTAGCGTTCCTCTCTGGAGAGCAGTACTTC
j_call: TRBJ2-7; d_call: TRBD2; v_call: TRBV20-1; clone_size: -; cdr3_aa: CSASRTSERYEQYF; cdr3_nt: TGCAGTGCTAGTCGGACTAGCGAGCGCTACGAGCAGTACTTC
j_call: TRBJ2-7; d_call: -; v_call: TRBV15; clone_size: many; cdr3_aa: CATSRDHGVYEQYF; cdr3_nt: TGTGCCACCAGCAGAGATCACGGGGTCTACGAGCAGTACTTC
j_call: TRBJ1-2; d_call: -; v_call: TRBV5-1; clone_size: -; cdr3_aa: CASSPDPLYGYTF; cdr3_nt: TGCGCCAGCAGCCCCGACCCGCTCTATGGCTACACCTTC
j_call: TRBJ2-5; d_call: -; v_call: TRBV2; clone_size: few; cdr3_aa: CASRQDEETQYF; cdr3_nt: TGTGCCAGCCGACAGGACGAAGAGACCCAGTACTTC
j_call: TRBJ1-5; d_call: -; v_call: TRBV12-3/TRBV12-4; clone_size: -; cdr3_aa: CASSLAHSQPQHF; cdr3_nt: TGTGCCAGCAGTTTAGCCCACAGCCAGCCCCAGCATTTT
j_call: TRBJ2-1; d_call: -; v_call: TRBV18; clone_size: -; cdr3_aa: CASSPVVNNEQFF; cdr3_nt: TGTGCCAGCTCACCAGTTGTGAACAATGAGCAGTTCTTC
j_call: TRBJ2-1; d_call: TRBD1; v_call: TRBV29-1; clone_size: few; cdr3_aa: CSVRQGSNYNEQFF; cdr3_nt: TGCAGCGTTCGACAGGGATCCAACTACAATGAGCAGTTCTTC
j_call: TRBJ2-1; d_call: -; v_call: TRBV7-2; clone_size: -; cdr3_aa: CASSPGTPGPNEQFF; cdr3_nt: TGTGCCAGCAGCCCCGGGACACCCGGCCCCAATGAGCAGTTCTTC
j_call: TRBJ2-3; d_call: -; v_call: TRBV12-3/TRBV12-4; clone_size: -; cdr3_aa: CASSPLLKTSTDTQYF; cdr3_nt: TGTGCCAGCAGCCCTCTCCTAAAAACTAGCACAGATACGCAGTATTTT
j_call: TRBJ2-4; d_call: TRBD2; v_call: TRBV5-5; clone_size: -; cdr3_aa: CASSLGGINIQYF; cdr3_nt: TGTGCCAGCAGCCTCGGGGGGATAAACATTCAGTACTTC
j_call: TRBJ2-6; d_call: TRBD2; v_call: TRBV12-3/TRBV12-4; clone_size: -; cdr3_aa: CASRPGLARPWGNSGANVLTF; cdr3_nt: TGTGCCAGCAGGCCGGGACTAGCGAGGCCCTGGGGAAACTCTGGGGCCAACGTCCTGACTTTC
j_call: TRBJ2-7; d_call: -; v_call: TRBV28; clone_size: many; cdr3_aa: CASSFIQGYEQYF; cdr3_nt: TGTGCCAGCAGTTTCATACAAGGCTACGAGCAGTACTTC
j_call: TRBJ2-5; d_call: TRBD2; v_call: TRBV29-1; clone_size: -; cdr3_aa: CSVAASGGSGTQYF; cdr3_nt: TGCAGCGTTGCGGCTAGCGGGGGTTCTGGGACCCAGTACTTC
j_call: TRBJ2-1; d_call: -; v_call: TRBV20-1; clone_size: -; cdr3_aa: CSASGGRNEQFF; cdr3_nt: TGCAGTGCTAGTGGTGGGCGCAATGAGCAGTTCTTC
j_call: TRBJ2-7; d_call: -; v_call: TRBV27; clone_size: many; cdr3_aa: CASSSLGTGFDEQYF; cdr3_nt: TGTGCCAGCAGTTCCCTCGGGACTGGGTTCGACGAGCAGTACTTC
j_call: TRBJ2-1; d_call: -; v_call: TRBV12-3/TRBV12-4; clone_size: -; cdr3_aa: CASSLMGGQGIEQFF; cdr3_nt: TGTGCCAGCAGTTTAATGGGTGGGCAGGGGATTGAGCAGTTCTTC
j_call: TRBJ2-7; d_call: -; v_call: TRBV3-1; clone_size: -; cdr3_aa: CASSHTGSYEQYF; cdr3_nt: TGTGCCAGCAGCCACACAGGTTCCTACGAGCAGTACTTC
j_call: TRBJ1-2; d_call: TRBD1; v_call: TRBV7-2; clone_size: -; cdr3_aa: CASSLGQGFSSYTF; cdr3_nt: TGTGCCAGCAGCTTAGGACAGGGCTTCTCTAGCTACACCTTC
j_call: TRBJ1-5; d_call: -; v_call: TRBV20-1; clone_size: many; cdr3_aa: CSADTLYQPQHF; cdr3_nt: TGCAGTGCCGATACCTTATATCAGCCCCAGCATTTT
j_call: TRBJ2-5; d_call: -; v_call: TRBV28; clone_size: -; cdr3_aa: CASSRLTVEAAQYF; cdr3_nt: TGTGCCAGCAGTCGGCTGACGGTTGAAGCGGCCCAGTACTTC
j_call: TRBJ2-5; d_call: -; v_call: TRBV20-1; clone_size: few; cdr3_aa: CSARIAGRETQYF; cdr3_nt: TGCAGTGCTAGAATCGCAGGGAGGGAGACCCAGTACTTC
j_call: TRBJ2-7; d_call: -; v_call: TRBV18; clone_size: -; cdr3_aa: CASSPNDYEQYF; cdr3_nt: TGTGCCAGCTCACCAAACGACTACGAGCAGTACTTC
j_call: TRBJ2-1; d_call: TRBD2; v_call: TRBV28; clone_size: -; cdr3_aa: CASRLRAGSSCNEQFF; cdr3_nt: TGTGCCAGCCGACTCAGAGCGGGGAGTTCCTGCAATGAGCAGTTCTTC
j_call: TRBJ2-7; d_call: TRBD2; v_call: TRBV7-2; clone_size: -; cdr3_aa: CASSRAGGGRYEQYF; cdr3_nt: TGTGCCAGCAGCCGGGCGGGGGGGGGCCGGTACGAGCAGTACTTC
j_call: TRBJ2-5; d_call: TRBD1; v_call: TRBV5-1; clone_size: -; cdr3_aa: CASSPSGGWETQYF; cdr3_nt: TGCGCCAGCAGCCCCTCAGGGGGATGGGAGACCCAGTACTTC
j_call: TRBJ1-4; d_call: -; v_call: TRBV7-9; clone_size: -; cdr3_aa: CASSLAGFDEKLFF; cdr3_nt: TGTGCCAGCAGCTTAGCAGGGTTTGATGAAAAACTGTTTTTT
j_call: TRBJ2-2; d_call: TRBD1; v_call: TRBV3-1; clone_size: -; cdr3_aa: CASSQVLQGYTGELFF; cdr3_nt: TGTGCCAGCAGCCAAGTGCTACAGGGGTACACCGGGGAGCTGTTTTTT
j_call: TRBJ2-2; d_call: TRBD2; v_call: TRBV7-3; clone_size: -; cdr3_aa: CASSLLAGVAGELFF; cdr3_nt: TGTGCCAGCAGCTTACTAGCGGGAGTAGCCGGGGAGCTGTTTTTT
j_call: TRBJ1-1; d_call: -; v_call: TRBV20-1; clone_size: -; cdr3_aa: CSADTGMNTEAFF; cdr3_nt: TGCAGTGCTGACACAGGCATGAACACTGAAGCTTTCTTT
j_call: TRBJ2-4; d_call: TRBD1; v_call: TRBV6-1; clone_size: once; cdr3_aa: CASSGRDSGNHKQYF; cdr3_nt: TGTGCCAGCAGTGGCCGGGACAGTGGCAACCATAAGCAGTACTTC
j_call: TRBJ2-2; d_call: -; v_call: TRBV6-2/TRBV6-3; clone_size: -; cdr3_aa: CATGPWARSTGELFF; cdr3_nt: TGTGCCACCGGCCCATGGGCACGAAGCACCGGGGAGCTGTTTTTT
j_call: TRBJ2-1; d_call: -; v_call: TRBV29-1; clone_size: -; cdr3_aa: CSVSGYEQFF; cdr3_nt: TGCAGCGTGAGCGGTTATGAGCAGTTCTTC
j_call: TRBJ2-7; d_call: -; v_call: TRBV6-2/TRBV6-3; clone_size: -; cdr3_aa: CASSPRGGEQYF; cdr3_nt: TGTGCCAGCTCTCCACGAGGGGGCGAGCAGTACTTC
j_call: TRBJ2-7; d_call: -; v_call: TRBV20-1; clone_size: few; cdr3_aa: CSARVVGRGSYEQYF; cdr3_nt: TGCAGTGCTAGAGTCGTCGGCAGGGGCTCCTACGAGCAGTACTTC
j_call: TRBJ1-1; d_call: -; v_call: TRBV29-1; clone_size: -; cdr3_aa: CSVQVRTEAFF; cdr3_nt: TGCAGCGTTCAAGTCCGGACTGAAGCTTTCTTT
j_call: TRBJ2-3; d_call: -; v_call: TRBV15; clone_size: -; cdr3_aa: CATSRTLDRGGTDTQYF; cdr3_nt: TGTGCCACCAGCAGGACCCTGGACCGGGGAGGAACAGATACGCAGTATTTT
j_call: TRBJ1-2; d_call: -; v_call: TRBV2; clone_size: -; cdr3_aa: CASSEWRSNYGYTF; cdr3_nt: TGTGCCAGCAGTGAATGGCGCTCTAACTATGGCTACACCTTC